This TCR beta chain was sequenced during a study of blood T cell repertoires in COVID-19. In the study's own analysis: Reference gene primer amplification gave estimated nucleated cell counts. TCRdb keeps only in-frame clones here, not all; method: immunoSEQ multiplex PCR. V, J and clone size are those of that table, while D and trimming were read from the DNA. Of about 150,000 clones listed, about four fifths are singletons. The CDR3 loop spans 14 amino acids. J was trimmed by 6 bases and V by 7 bases; bases with no gene match: 6. Germline V lookup: CDR1 MNHEY, CDR2 SVGAGI. The V call is TRBV6-5, the J call TRBJ1-5; TRBD1 aligns across 10 bases. Material: peripheral blood. This clonotype was sampled from an elderly woman with acute or convalescent COVID-19. In DNA form, the CDR3 reads TGTGCCAGCATCGTTGGGACAGGGGTTCAGCCCCAGCATTTT. Translated: CASIVGTGVQPQHF.